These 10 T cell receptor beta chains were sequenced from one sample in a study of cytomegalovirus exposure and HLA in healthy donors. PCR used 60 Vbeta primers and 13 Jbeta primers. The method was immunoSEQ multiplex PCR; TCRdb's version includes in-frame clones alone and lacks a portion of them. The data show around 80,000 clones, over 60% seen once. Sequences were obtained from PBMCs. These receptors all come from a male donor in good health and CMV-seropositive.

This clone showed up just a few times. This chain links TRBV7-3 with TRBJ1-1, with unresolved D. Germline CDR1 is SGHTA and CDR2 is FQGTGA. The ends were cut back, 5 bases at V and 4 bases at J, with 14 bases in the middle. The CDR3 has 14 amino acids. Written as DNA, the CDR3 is TGTGCCAGCAGCGCCACCTTTTTAGCCACTGAAGCTTTCTTT. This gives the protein CASSATFLATEAFF.

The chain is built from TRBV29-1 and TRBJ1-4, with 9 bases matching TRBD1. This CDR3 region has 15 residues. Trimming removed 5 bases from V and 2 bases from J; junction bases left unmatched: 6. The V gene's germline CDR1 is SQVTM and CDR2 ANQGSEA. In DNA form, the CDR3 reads TGCAGCGTTATTACAGGGGGCTGGACTAATGAAAAACTGTTTTTT. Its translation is CSVITGGWTNEKLFF.

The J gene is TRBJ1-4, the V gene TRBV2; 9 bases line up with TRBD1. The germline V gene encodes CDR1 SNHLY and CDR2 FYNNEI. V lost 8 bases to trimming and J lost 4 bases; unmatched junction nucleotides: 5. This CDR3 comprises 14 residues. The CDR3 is CASGLDRGNEKLFF. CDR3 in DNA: TGTGCCAGCGGCTTGGACAGGGGTAATGAAAAACTGTTTTTT.

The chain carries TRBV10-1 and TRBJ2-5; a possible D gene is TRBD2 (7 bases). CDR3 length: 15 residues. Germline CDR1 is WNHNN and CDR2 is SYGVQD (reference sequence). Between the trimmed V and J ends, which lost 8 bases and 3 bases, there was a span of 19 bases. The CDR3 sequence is CASGLAGAGKETQYF. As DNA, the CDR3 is TGCGCCAGCGGACTGGCGGGGGCCGGAAAAGAGACCCAGTACTTC.

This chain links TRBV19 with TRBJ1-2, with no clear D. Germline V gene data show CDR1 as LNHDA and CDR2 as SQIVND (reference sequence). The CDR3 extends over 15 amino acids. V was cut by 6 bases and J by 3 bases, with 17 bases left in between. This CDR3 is CASRPSGSAHYGYTF. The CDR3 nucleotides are TGTGCCAGTAGGCCCTCGGGGAGCGCCCACTATGGCTACACCTTC.

CDR3 sequence: CASSVKAGESYNEQFF. The CDR3 nucleotides are TGTGCCAGCAGCGTCAAAGCGGGAGAGTCCTACAATGAGCAGTTCTTC. The chain recombines TRBV9 with TRBJ2-1, with TRBD2 matching 8 bases. Germline values: CDR1 SGDLS, CDR2 YYNGEE. The CDR3 extends over 16 amino acids. Trimming at V came to 2 bases and at J to 1 base, leaving 5 bases not matched to a gene.

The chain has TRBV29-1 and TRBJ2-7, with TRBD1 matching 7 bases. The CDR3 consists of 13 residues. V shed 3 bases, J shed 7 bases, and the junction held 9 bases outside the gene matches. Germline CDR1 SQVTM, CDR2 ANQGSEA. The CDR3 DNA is TGCAGCGTTGAGGGAAGGGGGCTCGGGGAGCAGTACTTC. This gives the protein CSVEGRGLGEQYF.

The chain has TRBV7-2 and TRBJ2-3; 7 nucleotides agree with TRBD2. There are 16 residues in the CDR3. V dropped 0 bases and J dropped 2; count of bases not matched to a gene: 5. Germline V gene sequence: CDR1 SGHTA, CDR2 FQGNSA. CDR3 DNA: TGTGCCAGCAGCTTAGCGGGACGGGGGGTCACAGATACGCAGTATTTT. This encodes CASSLAGRGVTDTQYF.

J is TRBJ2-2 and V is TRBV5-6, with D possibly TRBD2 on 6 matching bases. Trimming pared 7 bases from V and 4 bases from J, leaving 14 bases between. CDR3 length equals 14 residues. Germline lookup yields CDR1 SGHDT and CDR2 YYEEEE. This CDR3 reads CASRGRVRTGELFF. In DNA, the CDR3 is TGTGCCAGCCGGGGGAGAGTCCGCACCGGGGAGCTGTTTTTT.

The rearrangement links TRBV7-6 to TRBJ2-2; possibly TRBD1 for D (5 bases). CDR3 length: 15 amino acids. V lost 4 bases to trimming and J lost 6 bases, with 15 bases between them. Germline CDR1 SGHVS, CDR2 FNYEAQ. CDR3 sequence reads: CASSSLGHEAGELFF. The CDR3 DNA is TGTGCCAGCAGCTCCCTGGGGCACGAGGCCGGGGAGCTGTTTTTT.